Listed below are T cell receptor beta chains from one sample, sequenced in a study of OX40 agonist ivuxolimab in advanced cancers. The method was immunoSEQ multiplex PCR; TCRdb's version includes in-frame clones alone and lacks a portion of them. The sample shows 80,000 or so clones, 84% of them seen only once. The specimen comprised CD4+ or CD8+ T cells sorted from blood, sampled in a trial of the OX40 agonist ivuxolimab. Source of these receptors: an adult with an advanced solid tumor such as melanoma, head and neck, liver or kidney cancer. The CDR3 runs from the conserved cysteine through the conserved F or W. A D gene is named only where the DNA matches it firmly.

v_call	d_call	cdr3_aa
TRBV19	.	CASSKTGGNTIYF
TRBV7-3	.	CASSLDQGNQPQHF
TRBV4-1	TRBD1	CASSPDREKNEKLFF
TRBV28	.	CASSLGAGLYGYTF
TRBV14	.	CASSQASTGELFF
TRBV29-1	.	CSVRTAQETQYF
TRBV28	.	CASTSTKGKGSGNQPQHF
TRBV7-9	.	CASSSAGVGTGELFF
TRBV3-1/TRBV3-2	.	CASSQEEYF
TRBV4-3	.	CASSQAGFDYGYTF
TRBV7-3	.	CASSLTGTSTEAFF
TRBV2	TRBD2	CASMAPGGSYNEQFF
TRBV7-9	TRBD1	CASSSFQQGALNYGYTF
TRBV5-1	TRBD1	CASSRGQGAEAFF
TRBV7-2	.	CASSFRPGTRTSYNEQFF
TRBV5-4	.	CASSSGPFGTEAFF
TRBV5-1	.	CASGPGPGSEQYF
TRBV7-7	.	CASSLRGQETQYF
TRBV2	.	CASSEDRDVTDTQYF
TRBV7-9	.	CASSLVSWLVLAGETQYF
TRBV5-4	TRBD1	CASSPRRTGGDTQYF
TRBV6-6	TRBD1	CASSSQTGSTEAFF
TRBV7-7	.	CASSTGRGETQYF
TRBV4-3	.	CASSQAHGSGANVLTF
TRBV10-3	.	CAGRVAANTGELFF
TRBV9	.	CASSVDGDQPQHF
TRBV10-2	.	CASRTTSDRQTEAFF
TRBV5-6	.	CASSPRDTNTGELFF
TRBV27	.	CASSSPGHPSSYEQYF
TRBV5-1	TRBD2	CASSDSGVSYNEQFF
TRBV4-2	.	CASSQGGSLGDYEQYF
TRBV5-1	.	CASSLAGDRGTEAFF
TRBV6-4	TRBD2	CASSVQAGTTDTQYF
TRBV6-6	.	CASSYSGPRTGPEAFF
TRBV10-3	.	CAISVYEMNTEAFF
TRBV5-1	.	CASSWTAAYNEQFF
TRBV5-1	TRBD1	CASSLRQGVSYNEQFF
TRBV27	.	CASSLYPGTAYEQYF
TRBV19	.	CASSPTEQGLRRLNYGYTF
TRBV19	.	CASSIRRVNEQFF
TRBV27	.	CASSSLEFSGNTIYF
TRBV7-9	.	CASSPGDYTDTQYF
TRBV6-1	.	CASSEEPPWGTYEQYF
TRBV14	.	CASSQFTGTPPTDTQYF
TRBV30	TRBD2	CAWSAGSGGTDTQYF
TRBV5-1	.	CASSQRADTQYF
TRBV30	TRBD1	CAWSVADRGRTEAFF
TRBV11-2	.	CASSLDFTLGDYGYTF
TRBV28	.	CASSLGYIQYF
TRBV9	TRBD1	CASSVGDRAIRYTF
TRBV29-1	.	CSARQAMNTEAFF